This TCR beta chain stems from a study of Tregs in tolerant kidney transplant recipients. Whole-study results and caveats: The small number of patients limits these findings pending further validation. Biological reproducibility was not directly addressed, but technical replication error appeared minimal. Activated donor B cell expansion appeared to reveal the most relevant donor-specific TCRbeta repertoire. Changing PCR primers prevented nucleotide comparison between some patients' samples.

To note about this clone: Its antigen is unknown.

Method: immunoSEQ multiplex PCR; TCRdb's copy keeps in-frame clones and lacks some. The data hold some 70,000 clones, with just under 95% observed a single time. The length of the CDR3 is 13 residues. The germline gives CDR1 SGHVS, CDR2 FQNEAQ. Trimming pared 11 bases from V and 8 bases from J, leaving 19 bases between. The chain joins TRBV7-8 to TRBJ2-1; tentative D call: TRBD2 (7 bases). This specimen consisted of CD8+ T cells from blood, obtained before the transplant. The receptor comes from a human donor who received a combined kidney and bone marrow transplant. The CDR3 sequence is CAGGGGSGHEQFF. The DNA for the CDR3 is TGTGCCGGGGGGGGCGGGAGTGGACATGAGCAGTTCTTC.